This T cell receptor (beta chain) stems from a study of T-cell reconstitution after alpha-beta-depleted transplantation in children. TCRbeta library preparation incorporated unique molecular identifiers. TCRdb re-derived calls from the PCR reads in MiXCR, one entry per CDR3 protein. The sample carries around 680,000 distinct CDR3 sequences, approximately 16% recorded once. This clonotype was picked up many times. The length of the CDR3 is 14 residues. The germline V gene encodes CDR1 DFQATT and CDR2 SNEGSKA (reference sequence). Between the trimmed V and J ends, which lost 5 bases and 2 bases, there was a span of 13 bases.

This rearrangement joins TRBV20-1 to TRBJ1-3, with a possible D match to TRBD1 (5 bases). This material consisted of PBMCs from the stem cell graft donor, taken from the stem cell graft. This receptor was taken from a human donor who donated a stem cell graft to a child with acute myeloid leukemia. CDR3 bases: TGCAGTGCTCTACCGGGGGGGGCTGGAAACACCATATATTTT. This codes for CSALPGGAGNTIYF.